These 32 T cell receptor beta chains came from one sample sequenced in a study of blood T cell repertoires in COVID-19. Profiled with immunoSEQ multiplex PCR; TCRdb holds only in-frame clones, not every one. This sample has some 190,000 clones, with roughly 87% found just once. Sequenced material: PBMCs or T cells enriched from blood (not recorded which). The receptors originated from a middle-aged woman with acute COVID-19.

The CDR3: CASSHQPGNTGELFF. The CDR3 nucleotides are TGCGCCAGCAGCCACCAGCCGGGGAACACCGGGGAGCTGTTTTTT. The rearrangement links TRBV4-1 to TRBJ2-2; D not certain. V dropped 3 bases and J dropped 1 base, with 9 bases sitting between them. The CDR3 sequence is 15 residues long. CDR1 and CDR2 from the germline V gene are MGHRA and YSYEKL.

The rearrangement links TRBV14 to TRBJ1-3, with a weak D call TRBD1 (5 bases). V was pared by 3 bases and J by 4 bases, with 16 bases between. The CDR3 contains 16 residues. The germline V gene encodes CDR1 SGHDN and CDR2 FVKESK. CDR3 amino acids: CASSQSTAGSGNTIYF. The CDR3 DNA reads TGTGCCAGCAGCCAGTCGACAGCAGGGTCCGGAAACACCATATATTTT.

The chain employs TRBV29-1 and TRBJ2-1, with 7 bases that match TRBD2. Trimming at V came to 7 bases and at J to 4 bases, leaving 10 bases not matched to a gene. CDR1 is SQVTM and CDR2 is ANQGSEA in the germline V gene. The CDR3 spans 14 residues. The CDR3 loop reads CSAAGEALYNEQFF. DNA for the CDR3: TGCAGCGCCGCGGGGGAGGCCTTATACAATGAGCAGTTCTTC.

This chain connects TRBV19 to TRBJ1-1; 12 bases align to TRBD1. Unmatched junction bases numbered 7, after V lost 3 bases and J lost 5 bases. The CDR3 covers 16 residues. Germline CDR1 LNHDA, CDR2 SQIVND (reference sequence). CDR3 loop: CASSILGTGGYTEAFF. Written as DNA, the CDR3 is TGTGCCAGTAGTATTTTGGGGACAGGGGGCTATACTGAAGCTTTCTTT.

J is TRBJ2-1 and V is TRBV11-2; tentatively, D is TRBD2 (6 bases). This CDR3 region has 15 residues. Looked up from germline, CDR1 is SGHAT and CDR2 is FQNNGV. Trimming shortened V by 0 bases and J by 4 bases, and 10 bases separated the two germline ends. CDR3 region: CASSLEGGRYNEQFF. The CDR3 DNA is TGTGCCAGCAGCTTAGAGGGGGGTCGTTACAATGAGCAGTTCTTC. The full variable domain, completed using reference TRBV11-2 and TRBJ2-1, is EAGVAQSPRYKIIEKRQSVAFWCNPISGHATLYWYQQILGQGPKLLIQFQNNGVVDDSQLPKDRFSAERLKGVDSTLKIQPAKLEDSAVYLCASSLEGGRYNEQFFGPGTRLTVL.

The V gene is TRBV6-5, the J gene TRBJ1-5; a possible D gene is TRBD1 (6 bases). V lost 0 bases to trimming and J lost 5 bases, with 11 bases between them. The germline V gene has CDR1 MNHEY and CDR2 SVGAGI. CDR3 length: 15 amino acids. CDR3 DNA sequence: TGTGCCAGCAGTTACTCGGGGGCTGGGGATCAGCCCCAGCATTTT. Protein product: CASSYSGAGDQPQHF.

The chain employs TRBV10-3 and TRBJ2-5; a possible D gene is TRBD1 (5 bases). CDR1 and CDR2 from the germline V gene are ENHRY and SYGVKD. The V end was cut by 1 base, the J end by 3 bases, with 9 bases between. The CDR3 is made up of 14 amino acids. In DNA form, the CDR3 reads TGTGCCATCAGTGAGTGGCAGGGCGAAGAGACCCAGTACTTC. It is translated as CAISEWQGEETQYF.

The chain combines TRBV5-1 with TRBJ1-1; a weak D match, TRBD1 (5 bases). The CDR3 runs to 13 residues. Trimming took off 4 bases at V and 4 bases at J, with 11 bases between the two ends. Germline V lookup: CDR1 SGHRS, CDR2 YFSETQ. The CDR3 DNA is TGCGCCAGCAGCGGGGGGAGAGGCACTGAAGCTTTCTTT. It yields the protein CASSGGRGTEAFF.

The chain links TRBV6-5 to TRBJ2-1; D might be TRBD2 (5 bases). Germline CDR1 MNHEY, CDR2 SVGAGI. The CDR3 runs 13 residues. V lost 0 bases to trimming and J lost 10 bases, with 10 bases between them. The CDR3 DNA follows: TGTGCCAGCAGTTACTCCACCCGAGGGGAGCAGTTCTTC. It encodes CASSYSTRGEQFF.

The DNA of the CDR3 is TGTGCCAGCAGTTTAGTGGGGGCGAAGGCTTTGAATGAGCAGTTCTTC. It encodes CASSLVGAKALNEQFF. The chain combines TRBV27 with TRBJ2-1; possibly TRBD1 for D (6 bases). Germline V gives CDR1 MNHEY, CDR2 SMNVEV (reference sequence). V was pared by 2 bases and J by 7 bases, with 18 bases between. The CDR3 runs 16 residues.

This chain connects TRBV27 to TRBJ2-3; unclear D gene. This CDR3 has 17 amino acids. V was shortened by 4 bases and J by 0 bases, with 17 bases between the two germline ends. Germline V gives CDR1 MNHEY, CDR2 SMNVEV (reference sequence). CDR3 DNA: TGTGCCAGCAGTTCTGCCCCCGCCGCAGGAAGCACAGATACGCAGTATTTT. As protein: CASSSAPAAGSTDTQYF.

This clone was counted once. V and J are TRBV4-1 and TRBJ1-6, with 7 bases identical to TRBD1. This CDR3 has 16 amino acids. The V and J ends lost 1 base and 10 bases, in that order; junction bases with no gene match: 10. Germline V lookup: CDR1 MGHRA, CDR2 YSYEKL. The CDR3 here is CASSQAGVRGDSPLHF. The CDR3 DNA is TGCGCCAGCAGCCAAGCTGGGGTCAGGGGGGACTCACCCCTCCACTTT.

The chain has TRBV12-3 or TRBV12-4 and TRBJ1-2; no clear D gene. This CDR3 region has 12 residues. The ends were cut back, 1 base at V and 5 bases at J, with 5 bases in the middle. CDR3 in amino acids: CASSLGAYGYTF. CDR3 nucleotide sequence: TGTGCCAGCAGTTTAGGCGCGTATGGCTACACCTTC.

The chain joins TRBV28 to TRBJ1-2; possibly TRBD1 for D (5 bases). CDR1 is MDHEN and CDR2 is SYDVKM in the germline V gene. This CDR3 region has 14 residues. Trimming pared 6 bases from V and 1 base from J, leaving 12 bases between. The DNA for the CDR3 is TGTGCCAGCAGAATGGGACTCGGTAACTATGGCTACACCTTC. This codes for CASRMGLGNYGYTF.

This clone occurred a few times. The genes are TRBV6-2 or TRBV6-3 and TRBJ2-7; D is possibly TRBD1 (6 bases). The length of the CDR3 is 15 residues. V gave up 2 bases and J gave up 0 bases, with 11 bases separating them. The V gene's germline CDR1 is MNHEY and CDR2 SVGEGT. The CDR3 reads CASSYDWTVSYEQYF. The CDR3 DNA reads as TGTGCCAGCAGTTACGATTGGACAGTCTCCTACGAGCAGTACTTC.

V usage is TRBV27 and J usage is TRBJ2-2; 7 bases fit TRBD1. This CDR3 contains 16 residues. Trimming removed 0 bases from V and 0 bases from J; junction bases left unmatched: 1. Per the germline V gene, CDR1 is MNHEY and CDR2 is SMNVEV (reference sequence). The CDR3 DNA reads TGTGCCAGCAGTTTATCCAGGGGGACGAACACCGGGGAGCTGTTTTTT. Protein product: CASSLSRGTNTGELFF.

The V call is TRBV10-1, the J call TRBJ2-7, with TRBD1 as a possible D gene (5 bases). The V end lost 8 bases, the J end lost 7 bases, and 24 bases lay between the germline ends. In germline, CDR1 is WNHNN, CDR2 SYGVQD (reference sequence). CDR3 length: 15 amino acids. In DNA form, the CDR3 reads TGCGCCAGCGGCCGACAGATCCCTCTCGGTTCAGAGCAGTACTTC. Translating it yields CASGRQIPLGSEQYF.

The chain is built from TRBV5-4 and TRBJ1-6, with D tentatively TRBD1 (5 bases). The CDR3 runs 15 residues. Germline V lookup: CDR1 SGHNT, CDR2 YYREEE (reference sequence). Trimming cost V 4 bases and J 7 bases, with 15 bases left between them. The DNA for the CDR3 is TGTGCCAGCAGCGTAGCAGGGCCGAGAAATTCACCCCTCCACTTT. Translated: CASSVAGPRNSPLHF.

The rearrangement joins TRBV5-6 to TRBJ1-5; D might be TRBD1 (6 bases). The ends were cut back, 3 bases at V and 4 bases at J, with 14 bases in the middle. Germline loops: CDR1 SGHDT, CDR2 YYEEEE. The length of the CDR3 is 15 residues. CDR3 sequence reads: CASSSQGYINQPQHF. The CDR3 region has the DNA TGTGCCAGCAGCTCCCAGGGGTATATAAATCAGCCCCAGCATTTT.

The V and J genes are TRBV6-6 and TRBJ1-1; D may be TRBD1 (5 bases). This CDR3 spans 10 amino acids. Germline CDR1 reads MNHNY; CDR2 reads SVGAGI (reference sequence). V gave up 8 bases and J gave up 6 bases, with 7 bases separating them. This CDR3 is CASEGAEAFF. DNA for the CDR3: TGTGCCAGCGAAGGGGCTGAAGCTTTCTTT.

The V and J genes are TRBV20-1 and TRBJ2-7; 8 bases fit TRBD2. Germline values: CDR1 DFQATT, CDR2 SNEGSKA (reference sequence). The V and J ends lost 5 bases and 3 bases, in that order; junction bases with no gene match: 0. CDR3 size: 11 residues. CDR3 protein: CSALAGYEQYF. The CDR3 bases are TGCAGTGCTCTAGCGGGCTACGAGCAGTACTTC.

This chain connects TRBV12-3 or TRBV12-4 to TRBJ1-1; maybe TRBD1 (6 bases). The germline V and J ends were trimmed by 8 bases and 5 bases, with 12 bases remaining between them. This CDR3 comprises 12 residues. The CDR3 loop is CASFSGETEAFF. The CDR3 region has the DNA TGTGCCAGCTTTTCAGGGGAGACTGAAGCTTTCTTT.

J is TRBJ1-1 and V is TRBV7-2; D is possibly TRBD1 (5 bases). V dropped 0 bases and J dropped 5 bases, with 16 bases sitting between them. Germline V gene lookup returns CDR1 SGHTA and CDR2 FQGNSA. The CDR3 loop spans 16 amino acids. The DNA for the CDR3 is TGTGCCAGCAGCTTAGCCGAGGCAGGGCTAGGGACTGAAGCTTTCTTT. Translation: CASSLAEAGLGTEAFF. Filled out from reference TRBV7-2 and TRBJ1-1, the complete variable domain reads GAGVSQSPSNKVTEKGKDVELRCDPISGHTALYWYRQSLGQGLEFLIYFQGNSAPDKSGLPSDRFSAERTGGSVSTLTIQRTQQEDSAVYLCASSLAEAGLGTEAFFGQGTRLTVV.

This chain joins TRBV19 and TRBJ2-7, with 11 bases that match TRBD2. CDR3 length: 16 residues. Looked up from germline, CDR1 is LNHDA and CDR2 is SQIVND (reference sequence). V shed 5 bases and J 4 bases; nucleotides not matched to a gene: 10. CDR3 sequence: CASSHSGTSGEYEQYF. CDR3 sequence (DNA): TGTGCCAGTAGTCACTCCGGGACTAGCGGAGAATACGAGCAGTACTTC.

V and J are TRBV6-2 or TRBV6-3 and TRBJ1-1; D ambiguous. Trimming stripped 3 bases from V and 7 bases from J, with 9 bases between. The length of the CDR3 is 12 residues. Looked up from germline, CDR1 is MNHEY and CDR2 is SVGEGT. CDR3 nucleotides: TGTGCCAGCAGTTATACATCGATTGAAGCTTTCTTT. Its protein is CASSYTSIEAFF.

In its sample, this clone was seen once. V is TRBV6-6 and J is TRBJ2-7; 8 nucleotides align to TRBD2. The CDR3 runs to 15 residues. Trimming removed 5 bases from V and 2 bases from J; junction bases left unmatched: 8. Germline V gene sequence: CDR1 MNHNY, CDR2 SVGAGI (reference sequence). The CDR3 is CASSRSGTRPYEQYF. In DNA form, the CDR3 reads TGTGCCAGCAGTCGATCCGGGACTAGGCCCTACGAGCAGTACTTC.

This chain's CDR3 is CASSQYDRGRLGANVLTF. The CDR3 DNA follows: TGCGCCAGCAGCCAATACGACAGGGGAAGGCTTGGGGCCAACGTCCTGACTTTC. The chain uses TRBV4-1 and TRBJ2-6, with 8 bases identical to TRBD1. V trimming: 2 bases; J trimming: 3 bases; junction bases outside the gene matches: 9. This CDR3 is 18 amino acids long. Germline CDR1 reads MGHRA; CDR2 reads YSYEKL.

This clone was observed a handful of times. The chain recombines TRBV5-4 with TRBJ2-1; no clear D. The CDR3 loop spans 13 amino acids. Trimming shortened V by 2 bases and J by 6 bases, and 9 bases separated the two germline ends. Looked up from germline, CDR1 is SGHNT and CDR2 is YYREEE (reference sequence). In DNA, the CDR3 is TGTGCCAGCAGCTTATGGTTGGCCAATGAGCAGTTCTTC. This codes for CASSLWLANEQFF.

The chain couples TRBV19 to TRBJ1-1; unclear D gene. V was shortened by 3 bases and J by 3 bases, with 14 bases between the two germline ends. Looked up from germline, CDR1 is LNHDA and CDR2 is SQIVND (reference sequence). This CDR3 is built from 15 residues. CDR3 region: CASSMAVPIDTEAFF. The CDR3 nucleotides read TGTGCCAGTAGTATGGCAGTGCCGATTGACACTGAAGCTTTCTTT.

This chain connects TRBV12-3 or TRBV12-4 to TRBJ1-2; 8 positions agree with TRBD1. V was pared by 7 bases and J by 4 bases, with 5 bases of the junction left unmatched. This CDR3 comprises 13 residues. The chain's CDR3 is CASTTGGGYGYTF. CDR3 nucleotide sequence: TGTGCCAGCACTACAGGGGGGGGCTATGGCTACACCTTC.

The rearrangement joins TRBV15 to TRBJ2-5; D unresolved. This CDR3 has 15 amino acids. V gave up 3 bases and J gave up 4 bases, with 15 bases separating them. The germline gives CDR1 LNHNV, CDR2 YYDKDF (reference sequence). CDR3 in DNA: TGTGCCACCAGCAGTTCCAGGCGCCTGGGAGAGACCCAGTACTTC. This encodes CATSSSRRLGETQYF. Filled out from reference TRBV15 and TRBJ2-5, the complete variable domain reads DAMVIQNPRYQVTQFGKPVTLSCSQTLNHNVMYWYQQKSSQAPKLLFHYYDKDFNNEADTPDNFQSRRPNTSFCFLDIRSPGLGDTAMYLCATSSSRRLGETQYFGPGTRLLVL.

V usage is TRBV19 and J usage is TRBJ2-1; TRBD1 agrees at 9 bases. The V segment lost 6 bases and the J segment 7 bases; nucleotides outside the gene matches: 7. This CDR3 has 14 amino acids. Germline CDR1 and CDR2: LNHDA and SQIVND (reference sequence). CDR3 loop: CASRGTGSRNEQFF. The CDR3 DNA is TGTGCCAGTAGAGGGACAGGGTCTAGGAATGAGCAGTTCTTC.